This T cell receptor (beta chain) derives from a study of OX40 agonist ivuxolimab in advanced cancers. Regarding the complete study: Ivuxolimab was a fully human IgG2 agonistic monoclonal antibody targeting the costimulatory receptor OX40 (CD134). Intravenous ivuxolimab was administered to patients every 2 weeks at six dose levels: 0.01, 0.1, 0.3, 1.5, 3 and 10 mg/kg. Among the roughly 50 dose-escalation patients, around 20 had hepatocellular carcinoma, roughly 15 melanoma, 9 renal cell carcinoma and 9 head and neck cancer. In the dose-escalation cohort, 82.7% of patients were male, and the mean age was approximately 60 years with a range of roughly 23 to 79. Prior anti-PD-1, anti-PD-L1 or anti-CTLA-4 therapy was permitted, and checkpoint inhibitors had been received by under 50% of dose-escalation patients. Partial responses occurred in three dose-escalation patients: two with cutaneous melanoma and one with hepatocellular carcinoma. Peripheral TCRbeta sequencing was intended to test whether TCR sequence diversity was altered and clonal T-cell expansion was caused by ivuxolimab. The paper describes the monotherapy dose-escalation part (N of about 57 patients) of the phase I trial of ivuxolimab. General conclusions and limits of the study: In the 0.1-3.0 mg/kg groups, partial responders had among the lowest normalized peripheral clonal expansion, particularly in CD8+ T cells. After ivuxolimab, more expanded clones were found on average in CD8+ T cells than in CD4+ T cells. The antigen specificity of the clonally expanded peripheral T cells was not determined. At doses of 0.1 to 3.0 mg/kg, clonal expansion of both CD4+ and CD8+ blood T cells was observed from baseline to week 6. Low levels of normalized T-cell clonal expansion were also seen in some nonresponding patients.

The trial excluded patients who had a history of autoimmune disease or who were on systemic immunosuppression. Peripheral blood for TCR sequencing was drawn from every dose cohort at baseline, at cycle 4 day 1 and at cycle 7 day 1. Samples came from an open-label, multicenter, first-in-human phase I dose-escalation trial of ivuxolimab. Adults with locally advanced or metastatic melanoma, renal cell carcinoma, hepatocellular carcinoma or head and neck squamous cell carcinoma were enrolled in the trial. CD4+ and CD8+ T cells were sorted separately from peripheral blood before TCR sequencing. About this clone itself: What this receptor recognizes is not known. Per-base qualities were not stored, and no clone one base away is much larger.

Genomic DNA was isolated from the sorted cells so that the TCRbeta CDR3 region could be sequenced. The immunoSEQ Assay was used for sequencing of TCRbeta CDR3 regions. The table was pulled from immuneACCESS by TCRdb, which kept in-frame rearrangements only. Such tables lose some clones; where checked, under half of the loss comes from unresolved V genes, and the rest has no known cause. The sample records under 90,000 clones, 80% to 95% of which are singletons. The ten largest account for approximately 0.32% of the sample. The CDR1 and CDR2 encoded by the germline V gene are SGHTA and FQGNSA. Trimming accounts for 0 bases at V and 5 bases at J, while the number of junction bases matched to no gene is 0. Measured from the cysteine to the phenylalanine, the CDR3 is 16 residues long. The only DNA kept is the CDR3, 48 bases in frame from the first base.

The specimen was CD4+ or CD8+ T cells sorted from blood, collected in a trial of the OX40 agonist ivuxolimab. The chain joins TRBV7-2 to TRBJ2-5, with 16 junctional bases fitting TRBD2. The receptor was isolated from an adult with an advanced solid tumor such as melanoma, head and neck, liver or kidney cancer. The CDR3 corresponds to CASSLAGLAGGETQYF. The nucleotide sequence reads as follows: TGTGCCAGCAGCTTAGCGGGACTAGCGGGGGGGGAGACCCAGTACTTC.